These 10 T cell receptor beta chains were sequenced from one sample in a study of blood T cell repertoires in COVID-19. The method was immunoSEQ multiplex PCR; TCRdb's version includes in-frame clones alone and lacks a portion of them. This table has around 300,000 clones, 89% appearing once. The source material was PBMCs or T cells enriched from blood (not recorded which). The origin of the receptors is a woman aged 60-70 years who had recovered from COVID-19.

The genes are TRBV7-3 and TRBJ1-1; TRBD1 matches 10 bases. The length of the CDR3 is 17 residues. With 0 bases clipped from V and 1 base from J, the junction kept 5 bases outside the gene matches. Germline V CDR1 and CDR2: SGHTA, FQGTGA. This CDR3 is CASSLTGTGAGNTEAFF. In nucleotides, the CDR3 is TGTGCCAGCAGCTTAACCGGGACAGGGGCGGGGAACACTGAAGCTTTCTTT.

The genes are TRBV2 and TRBJ2-3, with 10 bases matching TRBD2. In germline, CDR1 is SNHLY, CDR2 FYNNEI. With 2 bases clipped from V and 2 bases from J, the junction kept 10 bases outside the gene matches. This CDR3 spans 18 amino acids. CDR3 bases: TGTGCCAGCAGTGAACCCCGGACTAGCGGAGACCCCACAGATACGCAGTATTTT. This sequence encodes CASSEPRTSGDPTDTQYF.

The chain is built from TRBV12-2 and TRBJ1-5; TRBD1 reflects the table's D call only, with no check against the DNA. TRBV12-2 is labeled a pseudogene. This CDR3 is 16 amino acids long. CDR3 residues: CASRLATGQSNQPQHF. The CDR3 coding sequence is TGTGCAAGTCGCTTAGCTACTGGACAGTCCAATCAGCCCCAGCATTTT.

The chain combines TRBV4-1 with TRBJ1-5, with no clear D. The V end lost 4 bases, the J end lost 7 bases, and 11 bases lay between the germline ends. CDR1 is MGHRA and CDR2 is YSYEKL in the germline V gene. The CDR3 runs 13 residues. The DNA of the CDR3 is TGCGCCAGCAGCCTAGCAGCGGGGCAGCCCCAGCATTTT. This codes for CASSLAAGQPQHF.

The chain has TRBV9 and TRBJ1-1, with no clear D. Germline V gene sequence: CDR1 SGDLS, CDR2 YYNGEE. The CDR3 extends over 13 amino acids. V lost 0 bases and J 2 bases, leaving 5 bases between the germline ends. The CDR3 loop reads CASSVEQNTEAFF. The CDR3 coding sequence is TGTGCCAGCAGCGTAGAACAAAACACTGAAGCTTTCTTT.

The chain is built from TRBV9 and TRBJ2-7; 7 bases are a match to TRBD1. Germline values: CDR1 SGDLS, CDR2 YYNGEE. Unmatched junction bases numbered 3, after V lost 0 bases and J lost 0 bases. The CDR3 has 15 amino acids. For the CDR3, the DNA is TGTGCCAGCAGCGTAGGACAGGGATACTCCTACGAGCAGTACTTC. Its protein product is CASSVGQGYSYEQYF.

Turning to this clone: A read error may produce the germline difference seen at one junction end. The V call is TRBV4-1, the J call TRBJ2-5; 10 bases fit TRBD2. This CDR3 region has 18 residues. Germline assignment: CDR1 MGHRA and CDR2 YSYEKL. CDR3 nucleotide sequence: TGCGCTAGCAGCCAAGTGAATTTGGGACTAGCGAAGGGGGAGACCCAGTACTTC. The encoded protein is CASSQVNLGLAKGETQYF.

This chain joins TRBV13 and TRBJ2-5; 7 bases are a match to TRBD1. Germline V gives CDR1 PRHDT, CDR2 FYEKMQ (reference sequence). Losses at the gene ends were 5 bases for V and 3 bases for J; bases not matched to a gene: 9. The CDR3 loop spans 15 amino acids. The CDR3 bases are TGTGCCAGCAGCACGGACAGGTTGGGAAAAGAGACCCAGTACTTC. Amino acid sequence: CASSTDRLGKETQYF.

The V and J genes are TRBV28 and TRBJ1-2; tentatively, D is TRBD1 (5 bases). Germline CDR1 reads MDHEN; CDR2 reads SYDVKM. V was trimmed by 4 bases and J by 2 bases, leaving 29 bases between them. This CDR3 has 20 amino acids. The CDR3 DNA is TGTGCCAGCAGTTCCTACCACAGGAGCACTATGCGACGTGGGAACTATGGCTACACCTTC. This sequence encodes CASSSYHRSTMRRGNYGYTF.

The rearrangement links TRBV19 to TRBJ1-5; tentatively, D is TRBD1 (5 bases). This CDR3 contains 14 residues. V lost 5 bases, J lost 1 base, and 9 bases lay in between. The germline CDR1 and CDR2 sequences are LNHDA and SQIVND (reference sequence). The CDR3 sequence is CASSGQGSNQPQHF. CDR3 nucleotides: TGTGCCAGTAGTGGGCAGGGAAGCAATCAGCCCCAGCATTTT.